This T cell receptor beta chain comes out of a study of response to subunit inactivated influenza vaccine. Germline CDR1 is KGHDR and CDR2 is SFDVKD. V lost 5 bases and J 0 bases, leaving 9 bases between the germline ends. The CDR3 runs 15 residues. With respect to this clonotype: Its specificity is unknown.

General study results and limits: Few additional T cells are recruited per seasonal influenza vaccination, authors suggested.

TCRdb re-called the RT-PCR reads with MiXCR, one entry per CDR3 protein. The sample shows some 480,000 distinct CDR3 sequences, about 10% of them seen only once. The specimen comprised PBMCs from blood, sampled roughly 46 days after vaccination. The TCR was taken from a man over 45 who received an inactivated influenza vaccine. The chain carries TRBV24-1 and TRBJ2-2; unclear D gene. CDR3 bases: TGTGCCACCAGTGGGTGGCAAGCGAACACCGGGGAGCTGTTTTTT. Translated, it gives CATSGWQANTGELFF.